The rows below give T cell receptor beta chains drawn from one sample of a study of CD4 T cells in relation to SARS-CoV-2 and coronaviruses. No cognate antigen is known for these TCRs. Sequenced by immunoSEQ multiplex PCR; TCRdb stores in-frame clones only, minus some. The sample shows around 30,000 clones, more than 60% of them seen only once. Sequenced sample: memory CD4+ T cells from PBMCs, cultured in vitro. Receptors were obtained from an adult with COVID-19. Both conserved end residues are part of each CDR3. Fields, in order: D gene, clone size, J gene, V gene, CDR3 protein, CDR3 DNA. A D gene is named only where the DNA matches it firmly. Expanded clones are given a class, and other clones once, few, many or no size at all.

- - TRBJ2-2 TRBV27 CASRPYTGGELFF TGTGCCAGCAGACCGTATACAGGGGGGGAGCTGTTTTTT
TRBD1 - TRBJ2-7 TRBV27 CASCKTGSSEQYF TGTGCCAGCTGTAAGACAGGGAGCTCCGAGCAGTACTTC
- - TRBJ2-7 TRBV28 CASRSTYEQYF TGTGCCAGCAGGTCCACCTACGAGCAGTACTTC
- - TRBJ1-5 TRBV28 CASRAGQHNQPQHF TGTGCCAGCAGGGCGGGACAACACAATCAGCCCCAGCATTTT
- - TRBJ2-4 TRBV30 CAWSRPSGIQYF TGTGCCTGGAGTCGCCCGAGTGGCATTCAGTACTTC
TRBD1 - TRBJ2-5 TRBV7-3 CASSQGAWETQYF TGTGCCAGCAGTCAGGGGGCATGGGAGACCCAGTACTTC
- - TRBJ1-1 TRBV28 CASRTQRAEAFF TGTGCCAGCAGGACTCAAAGGGCTGAAGCTTTCTTT
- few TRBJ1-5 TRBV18 CASSPLRAQSNQPQHF TGTGCCAGCTCACCACTTAGGGCCCAAAGCAATCAGCCCCAGCATTTT
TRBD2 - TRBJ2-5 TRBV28 CASRDKTSGSQETQYF TGTGCCAGCAGAGATAAAACTAGCGGGAGCCAAGAGACCCAGTACTTC
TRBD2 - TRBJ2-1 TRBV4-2 CASSQEGLAGYLAYNEQFF TGTGCCAGCAGCCAAGAGGGACTAGCGGGATACCTCGCTTACAATGAGCAGTTCTTC
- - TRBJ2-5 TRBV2 CASLFKETQYF TGTGCCAGCCTTTTTAAAGAGACCCAGTACTTC
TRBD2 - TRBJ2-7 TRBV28 CASSLGVFVTSGPSSYEQYF TGTGCCAGCAGTTTAGGGGTATTCGTGACTAGCGGGCCTAGCTCCTACGAGCAGTACTTC
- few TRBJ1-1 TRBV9 CASSVDGDYQVITEAFF TGTGCCAGCAGCGTAGACGGAGACTATCAAGTCATCACTGAAGCTTTCTTT
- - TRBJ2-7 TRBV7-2 CASSLVDYTYEQYF TGTGCCAGCAGCTTAGTGGACTATACCTACGAGCAGTACTTC
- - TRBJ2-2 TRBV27 CASSASPDPRYTGELFF TGTGCCAGCAGTGCGAGCCCGGACCCTCGGTACACCGGGGAGCTGTTTTTT
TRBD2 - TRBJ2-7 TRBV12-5 CASAVAGVGEQYF TGTGCTAGTGCCGTAGCGGGAGTAGGGGAGCAGTACTTC
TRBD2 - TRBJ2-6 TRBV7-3 CASSPGLAGAGANVLTF TGTGCCAGCAGCCCGGGACTAGCGGGAGCCGGGGCCAACGTCCTGACTTTC
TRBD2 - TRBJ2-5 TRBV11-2 CASSLNVAGLYQETQYF TGTGCCAGCAGCTTAAACGTAGCGGGCCTGTACCAAGAGACCCAGTACTTC
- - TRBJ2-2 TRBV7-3 CASSLLQGPTGELFF TGTGCCAGCAGCTTATTGCAGGGGCCCACCGGGGAGCTGTTTTTT
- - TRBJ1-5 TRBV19 CASTGFNQPQHF TGTGCCAGTACAGGGTTCAATCAGCCCCAGCATTTT
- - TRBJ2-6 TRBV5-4 CASSLAGTPGGANVLTF TGTGCCAGCAGCTTGGCCGGAACCCCCGGTGGGGCCAACGTCCTGACTTTC
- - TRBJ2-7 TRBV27 CASSLNPRQSSSSTYEQYF TGTGCCAGCAGTTTAAACCCCCGACAGAGCTCCTCTTCTACCTACGAGCAGTACTTC
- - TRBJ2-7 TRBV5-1 CASSLEGWREQYF TGCGCCAGCAGCTTGGAAGGATGGAGGGAGCAGTACTTC
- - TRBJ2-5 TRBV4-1 CASSLGQVETQYF TGCGCCAGCAGCCTAGGACAAGTAGAGACCCAGTACTTC
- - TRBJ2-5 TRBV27 CASSPYGAGSETQYF TGTGCCAGCAGTCCTTATGGGGCAGGGTCGGAGACCCAGTACTTC
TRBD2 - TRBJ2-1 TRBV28 CASSSASASGRNEQFF TGTGCCAGCAGTTCCGCTAGCGCTAGCGGGAGAAATGAGCAGTTCTTC
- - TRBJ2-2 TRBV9 CASSVGIQHANTGELFF TGTGCCAGCAGCGTAGGGATACAACACGCGAACACCGGGGAGCTGTTTTTT
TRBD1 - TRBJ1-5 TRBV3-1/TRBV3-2 CASSLRQGNQPQHF TGTGCCAGCAGCCTCAGACAGGGAAATCAGCCCCAGCATTTT
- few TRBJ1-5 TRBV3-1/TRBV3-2 CASSQAGNQPQHF TGTGCCAGCAGCCAAGCAGGGAATCAGCCCCAGCATTTT
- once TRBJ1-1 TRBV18 CASSPGGLPTTEAFF TGTGCCAGCTCACCAGGGGGGCTGCCGACCACTGAAGCTTTCTTT
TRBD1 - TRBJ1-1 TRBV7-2 CASSLDRVTEAFF TGTGCCAGCAGCTTGGACAGGGTCACTGAAGCTTTCTTT
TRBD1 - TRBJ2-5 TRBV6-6 CASSSPDRVETQYF TGTGCCAGCAGTTCCCCCGACAGGGTTGAGACCCAGTACTTC
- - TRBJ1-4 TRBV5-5 CASSLELRTDVRGKLFF TGTGCCAGCAGCTTGGAGTTAAGGACCGACGTTCGGGGAAAACTGTTTTTT
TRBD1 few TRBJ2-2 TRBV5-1 CASSLGTGVTTGELFF TGCGCCAGCAGCTTGGGGACAGGGGTTACCACCGGGGAGCTGTTTTTT
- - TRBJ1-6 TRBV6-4 CASSDRSNSPLHF TGTGCCAGCAGCGACAGGTCTAATTCACCCCTCCACTTT
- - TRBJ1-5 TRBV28 CATSPRINQPQHF TGTGCAACGAGTCCCAGGATCAATCAGCCCCAGCATTTT
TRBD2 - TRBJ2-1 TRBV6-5 CASGGGSGHEQFF TGTGCCAGCGGCGGCGGGAGTGGCCATGAGCAGTTCTTC
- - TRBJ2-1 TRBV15 CATSRDRNNEQFF TGTGCCACCAGCAGAGACCGAAACAATGAGCAGTTCTTC
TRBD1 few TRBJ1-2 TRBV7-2 CASSPLGRGGGYTF TGTGCCAGCAGCCCCTTGGGCAGGGGGGGTGGCTACACCTTC
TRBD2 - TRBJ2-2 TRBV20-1 CSASPSGTFANTGELFF TGCAGTGCTAGTCCCAGCGGGACGTTCGCGAACACCGGGGAGCTGTTTTTT
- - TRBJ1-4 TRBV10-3 CATQVGLGIGNEKLFF TGTGCCACCCAGGTTGGGTTGGGAATCGGTAATGAAAAACTGTTTTTT
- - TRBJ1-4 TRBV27 CASSLKPGHIEKLFF TGTGCCAGCAGTCTTAAACCGGGACACATAGAAAAACTGTTTTTT
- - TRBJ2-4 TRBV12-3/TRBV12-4 CASSLEQGNIQYF TGTGCCAGCAGTTTGGAACAGGGAAACATTCAGTACTTC
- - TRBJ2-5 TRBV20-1 CSASALRGGETQYF TGCAGTGCTAGTGCTCTCCGTGGGGGAGAGACCCAGTACTTC
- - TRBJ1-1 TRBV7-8 CASSFGQMNTEAFF TGTGCCAGCAGCTTTGGACAAATGAACACTGAAGCTTTCTTT